One and the same sample provided the 32 T cell receptor beta chains below, sequenced in a study of blood T cell repertoires in COVID-19. Assay: immunoSEQ multiplex PCR; the TCRdb copy retains only in-frame clones and omits some. The sample lists roughly 200,000 clones, around 92% occurring once. The sample taken for sequencing was PBMCs or T cells enriched from blood (not recorded which). The receptors shown here come from a woman aged 25 to 39 with acute COVID-19.

This rearrangement joins TRBV19 to TRBJ1-2, with 10 nucleotides matching TRBD1. The CDR3 loop spans 14 amino acids. The germline CDR1 and CDR2 sequences are LNHDA and SQIVND (reference sequence). After removal of 5 bases from V and 7 bases from J, the junction contained 7 bases not matched to a gene. The CDR3 DNA follows: TGTGCCAGTAGTCCCGACAGGGGGCTCGGTGGCTACACCTTC. It encodes CASSPDRGLGGYTF.

The chain links TRBV6-4 to TRBJ2-2; D is possibly TRBD2 (7 bases). This CDR3 has 15 residues. V was pared by 4 bases and J by 7 bases, with 16 bases between. Germline CDR1 reads MRHNA; CDR2 reads SNTAGT. Here the CDR3 DNA reads TGTGCCAGCAGTGCCATAGGGGGGGAAGACGGGGAGCTGTTTTTT. This codes for CASSAIGGEDGELFF.

A few counts support this clone. This sequence joins TRBV4-1 and TRBJ2-7, with 7 positions matching TRBD1. V shed 4 bases, J shed 2 bases, and the junction held 8 bases outside the gene matches. The germline gives CDR1 MGHRA, CDR2 YSYEKL. The CDR3 runs 15 residues. The CDR3 spells CASSPKGTVPYEQYF. The DNA for the CDR3 is TGCGCCAGCAGCCCGAAGGGGACAGTCCCCTACGAGCAGTACTTC.

The chain recombines TRBV9 with TRBJ1-5; D is possibly TRBD1 (6 bases). The CDR3 totals 15 residues. V dropped 3 bases and J dropped 5 bases, with 15 bases sitting between them. The germline V gene has CDR1 SGDLS and CDR2 YYNGEE. The chain's CDR3 is CASSAGPQGYQPQHF. The CDR3 region has the DNA TGTGCCAGCAGCGCCGGTCCACAGGGCTATCAGCCCCAGCATTTT. Variable domain in full (rest from reference TRBV9 and TRBJ1-5): DSGVTQTPKHLITATGQRVTLRCSPRSGDLSVYWYQQSLDQGLQFLIQYYNGEERAKGNILERFSAQQFPDLHSELNLSSLELGDSALYFCASSAGPQGYQPQHFGDGTRLSIL.

The rearrangement uses TRBV2 and TRBJ1-6; TRBD1 matches at 10 bases. Germline trimming cut 6 bases from V and 7 bases from J; bases unmatched to any gene: 6. The CDR3 covers 15 residues. In germline, CDR1 is SNHLY, CDR2 FYNNEI. CDR3 loop: CASSETGGYNSPLHF. CDR3 sequence (DNA): TGTGCCAGCAGCGAGACAGGGGGCTACAATTCACCCCTCCACTTT.

The V and J genes are TRBV3-1 (or the pseudogene TRBV3-2) and TRBJ1-4; no clear D. V shed 3 bases and J shed 4 bases, with 15 bases lying between them. CDR1 and CDR2 from the germline V gene are LGHDT and YNNKEL (reference sequence). This CDR3 has 16 amino acids. CDR3 in DNA: TGTGCCAGCAGCCAGAAAATACAGAAGATTAATGAAAAACTGTTTTTT. The encoded protein is CASSQKIQKINEKLFF.

This clone was detected only once. The chain links TRBV5-1 to TRBJ1-2, with 8 nucleotides matching TRBD1. The V and J ends lost 4 bases and 3 bases, in that order; junction bases with no gene match: 8. Per the germline V gene, CDR1 is SGHRS and CDR2 is YFSETQ. The CDR3 is made up of 15 amino acids. CDR3 in amino acids: CASSLTPGQDYGYTF. The CDR3 nucleotides are TGCGCCAGCAGCCTTACTCCGGGACAGGACTATGGCTACACCTTC.

The J gene is TRBJ2-3, the V gene TRBV7-3, with TRBD2 matching over 11 bases. The CDR3 runs to 15 residues. The J segment lost 4 bases and the V segment lost 2 bases, leaving 2 bases of the junction unmatched. Germline CDR1 and CDR2: SGHTA and FQGTGA. The DNA for the CDR3 is TGTGCCAGCAGCTTACTAGCGGGGGGTCCAGATACGCAGTATTTT. Its protein is CASSLLAGGPDTQYF. The complete variable domain, with remaining parts taken from reference TRBV7-3 and TRBJ2-3, reads GAGVSQTPSNKVTEKGKYVELRCDPISGHTALYWYRQSLGQGPEFLIYFQGTGAADDSGLPNDRFFAVRPEGSVSTLKIQRTERGDSAVYLCASSLLAGGPDTQYFGPGTRLTVL.

The rearrangement uses TRBV5-4 and TRBJ1-1; TRBD1 agrees at 10 bases. The CDR3 runs 17 residues. The trim removed 6 bases at V and 3 bases at J, leaving 14 bases unmatched. Germline lookup yields CDR1 SGHNT and CDR2 YYREEE (reference sequence). In nucleotides, the CDR3 is TGTGCCAGCACCTCGGGACAGGGGTCTTCCTTAGACACTGAAGCTTTCTTT. Encoded protein: CASTSGQGSSLDTEAFF. Variable domain in full (rest from reference TRBV5-4 and TRBJ1-1): ETGVTQSPTHLIKTRGQQVTLRCSSQSGHNTVSWYQQALGQGPQFIFQYYREEENGRGNFPPRFSGLQFPNYSSELNVNALELDDSALYLCASTSGQGSSLDTEAFFGQGTRLTVV.

This clone has only one observation. The chain joins TRBV7-9 to TRBJ1-2; unclear D gene. V was shortened by 1 base and J by 4 bases, with 10 bases between the two germline ends. This CDR3 has 14 amino acids. The germline CDR1 and CDR2 sequences are SEHNR and FQNEAQ (reference sequence). The CDR3 nucleotides read TGTGCCAGCAGCTTAGACAACCGGGTCTATGGCTACACCTTC. Translating it yields CASSLDNRVYGYTF.

The chain is built from TRBV5-1 and TRBJ2-5, with TRBD1 identical over 7 bases. The ends lost 0 bases at V and 2 bases at J; junction bases unmatched: 4. Per the germline V gene, CDR1 is SGHRS and CDR2 is YFSETQ. There are 15 residues in the CDR3. CDR3 region: CASSLDRGWQETQYF. The DNA for the CDR3 is TGCGCCAGCAGCTTGGACAGGGGATGGCAAGAGACCCAGTACTTC.

The sample holds one count of this clone. The V call is TRBV19, the J call TRBJ2-1; weak D call: TRBD1 (6 bases). The V end lost 5 bases, the J end lost 13 bases, and 18 bases lay between the germline ends. The CDR3 covers 13 residues. Per the germline V gene, CDR1 is LNHDA and CDR2 is SQIVND (reference sequence). The CDR3 DNA sequence: TGTGCCAGTAGTTCTGCCGACAGGTCCAGTCAGTTCTTC. Its protein is CASSSADRSSQFF.

This chain uses TRBV28 with TRBJ2-1; 7 bases line up with TRBD2. The CDR3 sequence is 14 residues long. Germline trimming cut 2 bases from V and 14 bases from J; bases unmatched to any gene: 12. CDR1 is MDHEN and CDR2 is SYDVKM in the germline V gene. CDR3 loop: CASSLAGGNLWEFF. The DNA for the CDR3 is TGTGCCAGCAGTTTAGCCGGGGGGAACTTGTGGGAGTTCTTC.

The chain links TRBV2 to TRBJ2-3, with 13 bases identical to TRBD2. With 8 bases clipped from V and 6 bases from J, the junction kept 8 bases outside the gene matches. In germline, CDR1 is SNHLY, CDR2 FYNNEI. This CDR3 has 15 residues. Here the CDR3 reads CASWGTSGKLDTQYF. CDR3 nucleotide sequence: TGTGCCAGCTGGGGGACTAGCGGGAAGTTGGATACGCAGTATTTT.

This clone came up once. This chain links TRBV5-8 with TRBJ2-2; D gene uncertain. Germline loops: CDR1 SGHTS, CDR2 YDEGEE. This CDR3 region has 13 residues. Trimming left V 4 bases short and J 4 bases short, with 8 bases between. This CDR3 reads CASSPDITGELFF. In DNA, the CDR3 is TGTGCCAGCAGCCCTGACATCACCGGGGAGCTGTTTTTT.

The chain joins TRBV18 to TRBJ2-1, with TRBD1 matching over 10 bases. Germline V CDR1 and CDR2: KGHSH, LQKENI. The CDR3 spans 15 residues. The junction had 9 bases not matched to a gene; V was cut back by 10 bases and J by 3 bases. The CDR3 DNA reads as TGTGCCACATTAAAAGGACAGGGGGACTACAATGAGCAGTTCTTC. Protein product: CATLKGQGDYNEQFF.

J is TRBJ2-3 and V is TRBV5-4; 8 bases line up with TRBD2. V shed 3 bases, J shed 4 bases, and the junction held 4 bases outside the gene matches. Germline loops: CDR1 SGHNT, CDR2 YYREEE (reference sequence). The CDR3 spans 14 residues. The CDR3 DNA sequence: TGTGCCAGCAGCTACGCGGGGGGACCAGATACGCAGTATTTT. Translating gives CASSYAGGPDTQYF.

The rearrangement joins TRBV3-1 (or the pseudogene TRBV3-2) to TRBJ2-3; 9 bases map to TRBD2. CDR1 is LGHDT and CDR2 is YNNKEL in the germline V gene (reference sequence). J lost 2 bases, V lost 5 bases, and 11 bases had no gene match. The CDR3 sequence is 17 residues long. The CDR3 DNA is TGTGCCAGCAGCTTACCGGGACTAGCTTCCGTCACAGATACGCAGTATTTT. The encoded protein is CASSLPGLASVTDTQYF.

J is TRBJ1-3 and V is TRBV30; 9 positions agree with TRBD1. The CDR3 is made up of 15 amino acids. Trimming cost V 1 base and J 8 bases; bases outside gene matches: 9. Per the germline V gene, CDR1 is GTSNPN and CDR2 is SVGIG (reference sequence). The CDR3 loop is CAWSAPGQGIDTIYF. Here the CDR3 DNA reads TGTGCCTGGAGTGCTCCGGGACAGGGAATCGACACCATATATTTT.

V usage is TRBV6-5 and J usage is TRBJ1-6, with 7 bases identical to TRBD1. Looked up from germline, CDR1 is MNHEY and CDR2 is SVGAGI. CDR3 length equals 15 residues. V shed 6 bases and J 3 bases; nucleotides not matched to a gene: 5. In DNA form, the CDR3 reads TGTGCCAGCAGGGACAGGAACTACTATAATTCACCCCTCCACTTT. Protein product: CASRDRNYYNSPLHF.

This chain uses TRBV6-5 with TRBJ2-7; D remains ambiguous. The CDR3 runs 11 residues. V was shortened by 10 bases and J by 0 bases, with 7 bases between the two germline ends. Germline CDR1 reads MNHEY; CDR2 reads SVGAGI. The CDR3 sequence: CATSSSYEQYF. The CDR3 DNA reads TGTGCCACCTCGAGCTCCTACGAGCAGTACTTC.

The genes are TRBV6-1 and TRBJ1-2; D remains ambiguous. Trimming took off 0 bases at V and 5 bases at J, with 10 bases between the two ends. The CDR3 consists of 14 residues. Germline V gene sequence: CDR1 MNHNS, CDR2 SASEGT. Here the CDR3 reads CASSEAPTVYGYTF. CDR3 nucleotides: TGTGCCAGCAGTGAAGCGCCGACTGTATATGGCTACACCTTC.

The chain is built from TRBV11-2 and TRBJ1-1; a weak D match, TRBD1 (6 bases). Germline-derived CDR1 and CDR2 are SGHAT and FQNNGV. With 7 bases removed from V and 5 bases from J, the gap between germline ends came to 17 bases. CDR3 length equals 14 residues. CDR3 nucleotide sequence: TGTGCCAGCACGATAGGACAGCTCCGGACTGAAGCTTTCTTT. Its protein product is CASTIGQLRTEAFF.

V gene TRBV6-1 combines with J gene TRBJ1-3; 9 nucleotides match TRBD1. CDR3 length: 16 residues. V was pared by 2 bases and J by 4 bases, with 6 bases of the junction left unmatched. Germline CDR1 is MNHNS and CDR2 is SASEGT. CDR3 sequence reads: CASSESWTGVGNTIYF. CDR3 bases: TGTGCCAGCAGTGAAAGCTGGACAGGGGTAGGAAACACCATATATTTT.

The chain has TRBV14 and TRBJ1-6, with D unclear. Germline assignment: CDR1 SGHDN and CDR2 FVKESK. The CDR3 runs 13 residues. V was pared by 2 bases and J by 10 bases, with 9 bases between. As DNA, the CDR3 is TGTGCCAGCAGCCAACGGGAAGGCTCACCCCTCCACTTT. This gives the protein CASSQREGSPLHF.

The chain combines TRBV30 with TRBJ2-2; 7 nucleotides line up with TRBD1. The germline V gene encodes CDR1 GTSNPN and CDR2 SVGIG (reference sequence). This CDR3 is 13 amino acids long. V lost 2 bases to trimming and J lost 7 bases; unmatched junction nucleotides: 4. The CDR3 sequence: CAWSFGQVGELFF. CDR3 DNA: TGTGCCTGGAGTTTCGGACAGGTCGGGGAGCTGTTTTTT.

The chain recombines TRBV1 with TRBJ1-2; TRBD1, the table's D call, was not compared with the DNA. TRBV1 is given as a pseudogene. The CDR3 runs to 15 residues. The CDR3 bases are TGCACCAGCAGCCAAGGTTCAGGACAGCTCTATGGCTACACCTTC. This encodes CTSSQGSGQLYGYTF.

Regarding this clone: The same CDR3 can be traced to other DNA sequences in this sample. The J gene is TRBJ2-3, the V gene TRBV27; 10 bases are shared with TRBD2. V lost 2 bases, J lost 1 base, and 0 bases stayed unmatched. This CDR3 has 15 amino acids. CDR1 and CDR2 (germline): MNHEY, SMNVEV (reference sequence). For the CDR3, the DNA is TGTGCCAGCAGTTTAGGGACTAGCGGCACAGATACGCAGTATTTT. Translation gives CASSLGTSGTDTQYF.

V gene TRBV2 combines with J gene TRBJ1-2; D might be TRBD1 (6 bases). V shed 3 bases and J shed 6 bases, with 17 bases lying between them. There are 15 residues in the CDR3. Germline loops: CDR1 SNHLY, CDR2 FYNNEI. CDR3 residues: CASSDSPAGADGYTF. CDR3 nucleotide sequence: TGTGCCAGCAGTGATTCACCCGCGGGGGCAGATGGCTACACCTTC.

The rearrangement links TRBV5-1 to TRBJ2-1; TRBD2 matches 7 bases. CDR1 is SGHRS, CDR2 YFSETQ, per germline. V was clipped by 4 bases and J by 2 bases; unmatched bases: 6. This CDR3 has 15 residues. The CDR3 DNA reads as TGCGCCAGCAGCCTCAGCGGGGAGCCCTACAATGAGCAGTTCTTC. This encodes CASSLSGEPYNEQFF. The full variable domain, its missing parts supplied by reference TRBV5-1 and TRBJ2-1, is KAGVTQTPRYLIKTRGQQVTLSCSPISGHRSVSWYQQTPGQGLQFLFEYFSETQRNKGNFPGRFSGRQFSNSRSEMNVSTLELGDSALYLCASSLSGEPYNEQFFGPGTRLTVL.

The chain uses TRBV14 and TRBJ2-1, with TRBD1 as a possible D gene (6 bases). The CDR3 is 16 residues long. V lost 0 bases to trimming and J lost 7 bases, with 16 bases between them. Germline lookup yields CDR1 SGHDN and CDR2 FVKESK. CDR3 residues: CASSQEIPGVGNEQFF. The CDR3 DNA is TGTGCCAGCAGCCAAGAGATCCCAGGGGTCGGGAATGAGCAGTTCTTC.

The chain recombines TRBV4-1 with TRBJ1-6, with 7 positions matching TRBD1. Germline lookup yields CDR1 MGHRA and CDR2 YSYEKL. The CDR3 has 16 amino acids. V was pared by 0 bases and J by 6 bases, with 5 bases of the junction left unmatched. CDR3 loop: CASSQDEGAVNSPLHF. In DNA, the CDR3 is TGCGCCAGCAGCCAAGACGAGGGGGCGGTTAATTCACCCCTCCACTTT.